The present T cell receptor beta chain was sequenced within a study of human T cells and chemical hapten exposure. This CDR3 has 13 amino acids. The germline gives CDR1 SNHLY, CDR2 FYNNEI. V dropped 6 bases and J dropped 0 bases, with 8 bases sitting between them. TCRdb reprocessed the RACE reads with MiXCR, giving one entry per CDR3 protein. The profile shows 70,000 to 95,000 distinct CDR3 sequences, around 9.3% of them singletons. The time point here: healthy volunteer bleed at 6 weeks. It was from unfractionated whole blood that total RNA was extracted. The V call is TRBV2, the J call TRBJ1-1; D is ambiguous. Material: whole blood. The clonotype comes from a female donor in good health. Some clones in this sample may be carry-over from other donors' samples. The chain's CDR3 is CASRRGMNTEAFF. Written as DNA, the CDR3 is TGTGCCAGCAGGCGGGGAATGAACACTGAAGCTTTCTTT.